Reported below is one T cell receptor (beta chain). The antigen it recognizes is unknown. No base quality information exists; no much larger clone differs at one position. This sample is drawn from a study of cytomegalovirus exposure and HLA in healthy donors (dated by TCRdb to the late 2010s). Describing the broader study: According to an earlier analysis of a few hundred of the donors, about 179 million T cells yielded some 110 million unique TCR beta sequences and 276 Gb of sequence data. About 280 gigabases of sequencing data and 70 million to 100 million unique TCR sequences made up an early release that covered over 550 HLA-typed donors. Of the 350 to 400 genotyped donors, approximately 80% fell in the genetic ancestry cluster associated with self-reported Caucasian donors. The study aimed to test whether cataloging public T cell receptors could reveal signatures of past pathogen exposure. The study used immunosequencing to profile the T cell repertoires of more than 650 subjects and linked those repertoires to cytomegalovirus serostatus. A separate validation cohort of roughly 110 different subjects was used in addition to the roughly 670-subject first cohort. To predict cytomegalovirus infection status, the study brought together high-throughput TCR immunosequencing, statistical association of individual TCRs with disease status, and machine learning. A later analysis re-examined previously published TCR beta repertoires from hundreds of donors and added high-resolution HLA genotyping to investigate patterns of TCR occurrence. The later analysis used no new phenotypic data to find candidate immune exposures, relying instead on TCR beta sequences and their occurrence across donors. An earlier analysis of around 540 of the donors applied high-throughput TCR beta sequencing to assess whether each TCR beta V gene segment acted as functional or pseudogenic. Donor age, sex, ethnicity and CMV serostatus were compiled together with the repertoire data. A later genetic analysis took genome-wide SNP genotypes for about three fifths of the 666 donors and used that subset as a discovery cohort. Every repertoire in the discovery cohort had been generated on one and the same sequencing platform. Both class I and class II loci were covered by HLA typing, at four-digit resolution. Typing coverage varied by locus: about 629-640 donors for A, B, C, DRB1 and DQB1; under 550 for DQA1; about 600 for DPA1; roughly 450 for DPB1. Because of strong linkage in the cohort, roughly five DR-DQ haplotypes were treated as single units for association and clustering. Among roughly 400 genotyped donors of the cohort, an average of approximately 240,000 unique TCR beta nucleotide sequences was sequenced per donor, of which 15% to 20% were non-productive. Overall study outcomes, separate from this receptor: Assigning TCR associations to individual alleles was difficult when HLA alleles, especially DR and DQ, strongly co-occurred. Some IMGT-functional V segments, including TRBV6-2 and TRBV6-3, could not be distinguished by the 87-base-pair reads and were therefore excluded. A further reported finding was that TCR beta sequences accurately predicted the HLA-A and HLA-B alleles for most subjects in the first cohort. In a later genetic analysis, fewer N-insertions in productive TCRs were reported among donors in an Asian-associated ancestry cluster than the roughly 710-donor mean. In a later analysis, HLA-associated TCR beta chains were found to be more clonally expanded and to have lower generation probabilities than equally common non-associated chains. CMV serostatus was the only immune exposure information available for the cohort. In both the original and validation cohorts, the classifier was reported to diagnose cytomegalovirus status with high specificity and sensitivity. A later analysis found that most CMV-associated TCR beta chains appeared HLA-restricted, with HLA associations seemingly driven largely by CMV exposure. In a later analysis, the rate of TCR association differed among HLA loci, with DRB1 alleles having the most associated TCRs and HLA-C alleles having the fewest. A later analysis reported that several top co-occurrence clusters appeared linked to parvovirus B19, influenza, CMV and Epstein-Barr virus. In the study, around 160 TCR beta chains were listed as associated with cytomegalovirus. Presence/absence analyses assumed roughly uniform sequencing depth across donors, an assumption that may not hold. Because HLA typing was unavailable for some donors at each locus, only the typed subset was used in association tests. A later analysis associated about 16,000 TCR beta sequences with specific HLA alleles at a false discovery rate of 0.05. The authors suggested that the approach could potentially be generalized to other disease states and immunological phenotypes. In an earlier analysis of 450 to 750 of the donors, most TCR beta V segments appeared in productive rearrangements about 90% or about 30% of the time, broadly matching IMGT annotations. Most TCR sequences were seen in very few donors, while some public TCRs were found in many individuals. V-gene and J-gene trimming of TCR beta chains was associated with a missense DCLRE1C variant in a later genetic analysis, and the association was replicated in an independent cohort. Because counts were too low, 15 or so rarely observed V segments, including chromosome 9 orphons, were excluded from the earlier analysis of about 500 of the donors. A cluster of highly shared sequence variants was judged likely to be a technical artifact of the sequencing pipeline. Correlated functional status among segregating V segments might be attributable to linkage disequilibrium, but an unknown experimental factor could not be ruled out. In this cohort, only TCR beta chains were sequenced, and detectable features were limited by the absence of alpha or paired-chain data. Three of the identified cytomegalovirus-associated TCR beta chains were confirmed in vitro to be specific for cytomegalovirus antigens.

From the cysteine through the phenylalanine, the CDR3 covers 15 amino acids. The kept DNA is CDR3 alone, 45 bases in frame from the first base. A distance of 13 bases separates the germline ends of V and J, which lose 0 bases and 7 bases respectively. CDR1 and CDR2 are drawn from the germline V gene: SGDLS, YYNGEE. To prepare the library, the immunoSEQ multiplex PCR assay was applied. The multiplex PCR relied on a mix of 60 forward primers for TCR Vbeta segments and 13 reverse primers for TCR Jbeta segments. A multiplex PCR assay on genomic DNA amplified the CDR3 region of rearranged TCR beta genes. The amplified TCR beta libraries were sequenced on the Illumina HiSeq System as 87-base-pair reads. In the paper's pipeline: Across the 670 or so repertoires, a later analysis counted 75 million to 90 million unique TCR beta chains, around 10 million of which were shared by at least two donors. Raw reads were error-corrected and collapsed into unique sequences by a nearest-neighbor algorithm in which closely related sequences were merged to remove PCR and sequencing errors. V, D and J gene segments were assigned by aligning CDR3 sequences to IMGT reference sequences. For a sequence to be retained, at least a six-nucleotide match to both a V gene segment and a J gene segment was required. Rearrangements were classified as productive when the CDR3 lacked stop codons and remained in frame with V and J, and all other rearrangements were classified as non-productive. Following IMGT convention, CDR3 was defined as the stretch from the second conserved V-encoded cysteine to the conserved J-encoded phenylalanine. Sequences without an unambiguous match to a single V gene segment were excluded from the earlier analysis of 500 to 700 of the donors. An earlier analysis of almost 600 of the donors classified V segments as functional when productive rearrangements were above 56.7% and as segregating when the standard deviation between donors was above 5%. A statistical classification framework was built to diagnose cytomegalovirus status from the catalog of TCR beta chain sequences. V and J gene assignment, in a later analysis, came from comparing TCR nucleotide sequences with IMGT/GENE-DB human TR gene sequences. A later analysis assigned CDR3 sequences and most-parsimonious VDJ recombination scenarios with the TCRdist pipeline. A later analysis defined each TCR beta chain by its CDR3 amino acid sequence plus V-gene family, and excluded reads lacking a unique V-gene family. As a way to deal with suspected cross-contamination and a sequencing artifact, a later analysis dropped 450 to 700 nucleotide sequences that were highly shared and had low generation probability. In a later analysis, a clonal expansion index for each public chain was calculated from normalized within-repertoire ranks of inferred template counts. In a later analysis, generation probabilities were computed with a VDJ recombination model fitted to out-of-frame rearrangements, and the resulting probabilities were checked against IGoR. In a later analysis, TCR-TCR, TCR-HLA and TCR-CMV co-occurrence was scored with hypergeometric tests, and a repertoire-size bias correction was applied to TCR pairs. A later analysis estimated false discovery rates by permuting HLA or CMV assignments 20 times. In a later analysis, co-occurring TCRs were grouped using DBSCAN, with TCRdist sequence similarity added in when clustering inside HLA-allele-positive subsets. Co-occurrence clustering excluded repertoires with fewer than 30,000 or more than 120,000 public chains, plus five with anomalous nucleotide sharing. What TCRdb holds here is the immuneACCESS table cut down to in-frame rearrangements. Part of the clones is not present; checked against another copy, under half of the missing clones reflect an unresolved V gene, and the others are unexplained. Clone size and V and J calls were adopted from that table, with D and trimming inferred from the DNA. Within this sample are about 120,000 clones, with 60% to 85% of them counted one time only. Together, the top ten hold about 2.5% of the sample.

In total, just over 650 healthy bone marrow donors made up the cohort. At the time of sampling, every cohort member was nominally healthy, though immune exposures that went unrecorded were likely present. The donor was CMV seronegative and was included in the group of 352 seronegative cohort members. Every donor gave a peripheral blood sample, and the peripheral blood mononuclear cells from that sample were used for TCR beta sequencing. The Qiagen DNeasy Blood Extraction Kit was used to extract genomic DNA from the blood cell samples. The sequence is built from TRBV9 and TRBJ2-2; the D gene lacks a confident call. The TCR comes from a female donor in good health and CMV-seronegative. Sequenced input: PBMCs. The DNA sequence is TGTGCCAGCAGCGTAGCTACAACAGTCAGCGGGGAGCTGTTTTTT. Translation gives CASSVATTVSGELFF. The CDR3 plus the reference TRBV9 and TRBJ2-2 genes for the other parts give the full variable domain: DSGVTQTPKHLITATGQRVTLRCSPRSGDLSVYWYQQSLDQGLQFLIQYYNGEERAKGNILERFSAQQFPDLHSELNLSSLELGDSALYFCASSVATTVSGELFFGEGSRLTVL.